This T cell receptor (beta chain) was recovered during a study of shared clonotypes between healthy human individuals. The CDR3 sequence is 19 residues long. Germline V gives CDR1 SGHVS, CDR2 FQNEAQ. Losses at the gene ends were 5 bases for V and 5 bases for J; bases not matched to a gene: 19. Positively selected for CCR7, the CD45RO-negative cells used as naive CD8 cells excluded terminally differentiated effector memory CD45RA+ cells. Assay runs were performed at deep level. In replicate PCRs of sorted subsets, roughly 200 ng DNA, tens of thousands of T cell genomes, was used. Source study methods: Owing to the provision of junction-only sequences devoid of quality scores by immunoSEQ, filtering differed. TCRdb's table, derived via immunoSEQ multiplex PCR, lists solely in-frame clones and lacks some. V, J and clone size reflect that table, while D and trimming were determined from the DNA. The table shows 2 million to 2.5 million clones, with more than 85% occurring only once.

The chain combines TRBV7-8 with TRBJ2-5, with 11 nucleotides matching TRBD2. This receptor was identified in a man in his late teens or twenties in good health. Some clones in this sample may be carry-over from other donors' samples. The source material was naive CD8+ T cells from PBMCs. CDR3 DNA sequence: TGTGCCAGCAGCCCTAGATTCGGGCTAGCGGGAGGCGGGGAGGAGACCCAGTACTTC. Translating gives CASSPRFGLAGGGEETQYF.